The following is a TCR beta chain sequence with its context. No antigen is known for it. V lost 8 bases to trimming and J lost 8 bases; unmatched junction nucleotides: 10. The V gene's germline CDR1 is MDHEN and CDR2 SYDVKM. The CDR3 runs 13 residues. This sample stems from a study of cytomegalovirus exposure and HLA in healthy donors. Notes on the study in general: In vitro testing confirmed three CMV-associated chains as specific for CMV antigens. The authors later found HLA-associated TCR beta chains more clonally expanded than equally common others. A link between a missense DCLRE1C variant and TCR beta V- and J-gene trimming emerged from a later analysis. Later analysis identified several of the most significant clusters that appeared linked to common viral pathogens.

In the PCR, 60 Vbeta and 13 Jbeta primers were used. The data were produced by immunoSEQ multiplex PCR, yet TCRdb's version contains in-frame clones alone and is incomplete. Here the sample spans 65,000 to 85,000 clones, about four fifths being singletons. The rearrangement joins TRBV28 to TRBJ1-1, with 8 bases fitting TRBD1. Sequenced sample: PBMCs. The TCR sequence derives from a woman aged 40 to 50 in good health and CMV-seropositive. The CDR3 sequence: CASQSGGQREAFF. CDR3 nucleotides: TGTGCCAGCCAATCAGGGGGCCAAAGGGAAGCTTTCTTT.